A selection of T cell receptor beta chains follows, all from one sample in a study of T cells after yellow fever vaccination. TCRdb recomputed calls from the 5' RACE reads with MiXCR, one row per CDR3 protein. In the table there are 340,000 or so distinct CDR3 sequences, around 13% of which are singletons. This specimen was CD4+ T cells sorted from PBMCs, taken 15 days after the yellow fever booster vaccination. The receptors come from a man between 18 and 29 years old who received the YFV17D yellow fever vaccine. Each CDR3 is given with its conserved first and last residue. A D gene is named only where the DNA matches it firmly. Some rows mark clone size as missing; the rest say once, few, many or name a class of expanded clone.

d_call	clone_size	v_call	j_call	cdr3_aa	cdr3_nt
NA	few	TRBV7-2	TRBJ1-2	CASSRWAGSSYTF	TGTGCCAGCAGCCGATGGGCTGGGTCCAGCTACACCTTC
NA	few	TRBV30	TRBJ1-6	CAWSPRAGRSPLHF	TGTGCCTGGAGCCCCCGGGCGGGCCGCTCACCCCTCCACTTT
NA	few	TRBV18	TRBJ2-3	CASSPPRTLSTDTQYF	TGTGCCAGCTCACCGCCCCGGACGTTAAGCACAGATACGCAGTATTTT
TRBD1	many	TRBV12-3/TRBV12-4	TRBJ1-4	CASSRDRGREKLFF	TGTGCCAGCAGCCGGGACAGGGGGCGAGAAAAACTGTTTTTT
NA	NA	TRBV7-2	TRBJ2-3	CASSSFTDTQYF	TGTGCCAGCAGCTCCTTCACAGATACGCAGTATTTT
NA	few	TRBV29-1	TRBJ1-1	CSVELAPQYEAFF	TGCAGCGTTGAATTGGCTCCTCAGTATGAAGCTTTCTTT
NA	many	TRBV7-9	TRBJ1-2	CASSLDRKYGYTF	TGTGCCAGCAGCTTAGACCGGAAGTATGGCTACACCTTC
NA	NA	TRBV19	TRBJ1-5	CASSWSDYSNQPQHF	TGTGCCAGTAGTTGGTCGGACTATAGCAATCAGCCCCAGCATTTT
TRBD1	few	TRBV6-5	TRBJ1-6	CASSYPGQGSPLHF	TGTGCCAGCAGTTATCCGGGACAGGGGTCACCCCTCCACTTT
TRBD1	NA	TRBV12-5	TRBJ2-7	CASGLPTHRGRYEQYF	TGTGCTAGTGGTTTGCCAACCCACAGGGGACGGTACGAGCAGTACTTC
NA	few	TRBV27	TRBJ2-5	CASRGLGHDYETQYF	TGTGCCAGCAGGGGCCTGGGCCATGATTACGAGACCCAGTACTTC
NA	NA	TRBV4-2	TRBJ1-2	CASSQDGPRGYGYTF	TGTGCCAGCAGCCAAGACGGTCCCCGGGGCTATGGCTACACCTTC
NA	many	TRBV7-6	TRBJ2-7	CASSLRSTSGYGSEQYF	TGTGCCAGCAGCTTACGGTCCACATCGGGGTACGGGAGCGAGCAGTACTTC
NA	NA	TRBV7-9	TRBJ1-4	CASSDTGKSDEKLFF	TGTGCCAGCAGCGATACAGGGAAGTCGGATGAAAAACTGTTTTTT
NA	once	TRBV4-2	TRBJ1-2	CASSPGTMRMYGYTF	TGTGCCAGCAGCCCTGGGACCATGAGAATGTATGGCTACACCTTC
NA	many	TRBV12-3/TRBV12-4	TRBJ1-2	CASIRGDARYGYTF	TGTGCCAGCATTCGCGGGGATGCGCGGTATGGCTACACCTTC
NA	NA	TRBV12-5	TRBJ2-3	CASGFQAADTQYF	TGTGCTAGTGGTTTCCAGGCCGCGGATACGCAGTATTTT
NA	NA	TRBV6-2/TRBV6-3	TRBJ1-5	CASTVGSQPQHF	TGTGCCAGCACCGTGGGTAGTCAGCCCCAGCATTTT
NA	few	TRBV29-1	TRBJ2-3	CSADQGAGTDTQYF	TGCAGCGCCGACCAAGGGGCCGGCACAGATACGCAGTATTTT
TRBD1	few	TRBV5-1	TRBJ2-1	CASRSTGTAYNEQFF	TGCGCCAGCAGGTCCACCGGGACAGCCTACAATGAGCAGTTCTTC
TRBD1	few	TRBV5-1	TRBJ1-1	CASSLEGAQKGEAFF	TGCGCCAGCAGCTTGGAGGGGGCGCAAAAAGGTGAAGCTTTCTTT
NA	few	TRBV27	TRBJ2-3	CATQPQGADTQYF	TGTGCCACCCAGCCCCAGGGAGCAGATACGCAGTATTTT
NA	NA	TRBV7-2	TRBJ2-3	CASSGTLGYTQYF	TGTGCCAGCAGCGGGACCCTCGGGTATACGCAGTATTTT
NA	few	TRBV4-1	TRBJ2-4	CASSPTGVLAKNIQYF	TGCGCCAGCAGCCCTACAGGAGTCTTAGCCAAAAACATTCAGTACTTC
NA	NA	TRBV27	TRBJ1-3	CASSIGWGSGNTIYF	TGTGCCAGCAGCATCGGGTGGGGCTCTGGAAACACCATATATTTT
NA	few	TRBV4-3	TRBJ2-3	CASSQDAGYPDTQYF	TGCGCCAGCAGCCAAGATGCAGGATACCCAGATACGCAGTATTTT
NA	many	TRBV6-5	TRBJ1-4	CASSPRAPDEKLFF	TGTGCCAGCAGCCCCCGGGCCCCGGATGAAAAACTGTTTTTT
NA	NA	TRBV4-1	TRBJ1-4	CASSATHGVGSEKLFF	TGCGCCAGCAGCGCAACCCATGGTGTAGGGTCGGAAAAACTGTTTTTT
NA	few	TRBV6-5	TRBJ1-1	CASSSVTEAFF	TGTGCCAGCAGTTCCGTCACTGAAGCTTTCTTT
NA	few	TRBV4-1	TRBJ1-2	CASSHVMLRTNYGYTF	TGCGCCAGCAGCCACGTTATGCTCAGGACTAACTATGGCTACACCTTC
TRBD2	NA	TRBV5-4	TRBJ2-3	CASSLVVASGRPFTQYF	TGTGCCAGCAGCTTGGTAGTAGCGAGCGGGAGGCCTTTTACGCAGTATTTT
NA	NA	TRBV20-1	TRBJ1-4	CSAIGGENEKLFF	TGCAGTGCTATCGGGGGGGAGAATGAAAAACTGTTTTTT
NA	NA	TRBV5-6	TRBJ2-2	CASSLGSVAGELFF	TGTGCCAGCAGCTTGGGGAGTGTAGCCGGGGAGCTGTTTTTT
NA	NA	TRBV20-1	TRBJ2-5	CSARDAHGAETQYF	TGCAGTGCTAGAGATGCTCACGGGGCAGAGACCCAGTACTTC
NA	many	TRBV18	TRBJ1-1	CASSPGENTEAFF	TGTGCCAGCTCACCAGGTGAGAACACTGAAGCTTTCTTT
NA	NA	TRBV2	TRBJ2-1	CASGGRQQYNEQFF	TGTGCCAGCGGGGGGAGACAGCAATACAATGAGCAGTTCTTC
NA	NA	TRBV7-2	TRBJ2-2	CASSWGSVTGELFF	TGTGCCAGCAGCTGGGGCTCAGTGACCGGGGAGCTGTTTTTT
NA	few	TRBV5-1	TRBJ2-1	CASSLGGRGDEQFF	TGCGCCAGCAGCTTGGGAGGGCGCGGGGATGAGCAGTTCTTC
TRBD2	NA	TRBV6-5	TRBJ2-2	CASSRTSGGFRATGELFF	TGTGCCAGCAGCCGGACTAGCGGGGGATTTCGTGCCACCGGGGAGCTGTTTTTT
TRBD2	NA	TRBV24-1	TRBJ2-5	CATSDPGGGQETQYF	TGTGCCACCAGTGATCCCGGCGGGGGGCAAGAGACCCAGTACTTC
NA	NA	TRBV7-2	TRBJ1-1	CASSVYRDTRGKSTEAFF	TGTGCCAGCAGCGTATACAGGGACACCCGTGGGAAGAGCACTGAAGCTTTCTTT
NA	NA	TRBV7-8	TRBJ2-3	CASRQLADTQYF	TGTGCCAGCAGGCAGCTGGCAGATACGCAGTATTTT
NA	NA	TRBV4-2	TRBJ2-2	CASSQGAGEGELFF	TGTGCCAGCAGCCAAGGGGCAGGGGAAGGGGAGCTGTTTTTT
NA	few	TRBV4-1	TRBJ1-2	CASSQDRGREGYTF	TGCGCCAGCAGCCAAGATAGGGGGAGGGAAGGCTACACCTTC
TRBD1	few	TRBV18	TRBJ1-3	CASSPVTGAGNTIYF	TGTGCCAGCTCACCGGTGACAGGGGCAGGAAACACCATATATTTT
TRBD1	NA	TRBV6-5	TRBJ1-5	CASARDRAKNQPQHF	TGTGCCAGCGCCCGGGACAGGGCGAAAAATCAGCCCCAGCATTTT
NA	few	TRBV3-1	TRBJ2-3	CASSPREITQYF	TGTGCCAGCAGCCCAAGGGAAATAACGCAGTATTTT
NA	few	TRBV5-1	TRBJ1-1	CASSFEGSEAFF	TGCGCCAGCAGCTTTGAGGGCAGTGAAGCTTTCTTT
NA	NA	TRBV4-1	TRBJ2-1	CASSQETDVWGNEQFF	TGCGCCAGCAGCCAAGAAACAGACGTTTGGGGCAATGAGCAGTTCTTC
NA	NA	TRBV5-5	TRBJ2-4	CASSFGVGSKNIQYF	TGTGCCAGCAGCTTCGGGGTTGGTTCCAAAAACATTCAGTACTTC
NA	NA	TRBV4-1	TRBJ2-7	CASSQDLGGQGTYEQYF	TGCGCCAGCAGCCAAGATTTAGGGGGTCAGGGAACCTACGAGCAGTACTTC
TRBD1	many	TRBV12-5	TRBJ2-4	CASGTTQGVAKNIQYF	TGTGCTAGTGGTACTACACAGGGGGTTGCCAAAAACATTCAGTACTTC
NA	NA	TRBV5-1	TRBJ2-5	CASSLEPGDTETQYF	TGCGCCAGCAGCTTGGAACCGGGAGATACGGAGACCCAGTACTTC
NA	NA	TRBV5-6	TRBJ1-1	CASSFQGANTEAFF	TGTGCCAGCAGCTTCCAAGGGGCGAACACTGAAGCTTTCTTT